This record concerns one TCR beta chain sequence. The data were taken from a study of cytomegalovirus exposure and HLA in healthy donors. Researchers ran the PCR with 60 Vbeta and 13 Jbeta primers. The table came from immunoSEQ multiplex PCR; TCRdb's copy has only in-frame clones and leaves some out. This repertoire shows around 28,000 clones, around nine tenths found once; its top ten account for around 3%. V was shortened by 5 bases and J by 11 bases, with 16 bases between the two germline ends. The CDR3 is 13 amino acids. The sequence was collected from a boy between 5 and 17 years old in good health and CMV-seronegative. Sequencing was performed on PBMCs. The J gene is TRBJ1-5, the V gene TRBV23-1, with D perhaps matching TRBD1 (6 bases). TRBV23-1 is labeled an ORF, and its function is uncertain. The CDR3 region is CASSGTSLGTQHF. In DNA form, the CDR3 reads TGCGCCAGCAGTGGGACATCGCTCGGGACCCAGCATTTT.